This is a list of T cell receptor beta chains from one sample in a study of a mutant IDH1 vaccine in newly diagnosed glioma. Data came from immunoSEQ multiplex PCR; TCRdb stores just in-frame clones and leaves some out. The repertoire holds tens of thousands of clones, 80% to 90% seen once, with 5% to 6.5% in the top ten. The antigens of these receptors remain unknown. This specimen consisted of PBMCs, obtained from a glioma patient whose treatment included an IDH1 peptide vaccine. These receptors all come from a middle-aged man with glioma. CDR3s leave out the opening cysteine and the closing phenylalanine or tryptophan.

TRBV7-9	TRBJ2-1	ASSPPVGHPYNEQF
TRBV7-2	TRBJ2-2	ASSLDSRLSGELF
TRBV6-6	TRBJ1-5	ASFNSNQPQH
TRBV7-8	TRBJ1-3	ASSLEAATGNTIY
TRBV5-5	TRBJ2-2	ASSSGIGWELF
TRBV9	TRBJ2-1	ASSEIRSVSSYNEQF
TRBV9	TRBJ2-3	ASSVEWGLGHSSTDTQY
TRBV6-6	TRBJ2-7	ASSIKHEQY
TRBV4-3	TRBJ1-5	ASSQDYGRNQPQH
TRBV5-1	TRBJ2-1	ASSHGQGANEQF
TRBV5-5	TRBJ2-3	ASSFSGGGTDTQY
TRBV30	TRBJ2-6	AWSVGGSGANVLT
TRBV7-6	TRBJ1-6	ASSSTGGDNSPLH
TRBV21-1	TRBJ2-1	ASSKGSGEDEQF
TRBV19	TRBJ1-4	ASSSTGIRRATNEKLF
TRBV13	TRBJ2-3	ASSTYRDTDTQY
TRBV11-2	TRBJ1-1	ASRDIQGALGTEAF
TRBV7-2	TRBJ2-2	ASTVPRGSGSGELF
TRBV5-1	TRBJ1-1	ASSIQGNTEAF
TRBV5-4	TRBJ1-4	ASSLAQGQGEKLF
TRBV7-3	TRBJ2-1	ASSPRGAHEQF
TRBV7-9	TRBJ1-2	ASSRDTVTGYT
TRBV7-9	TRBJ2-1	ASSSDGYNEQF
TRBV6-6	TRBJ1-5	ASTPQQGMGNQPQH
TRBV2	TRBJ2-3	ASNIWSTDTQY
TRBV2	TRBJ1-5	ASNPGPSSNQPQH
TRBV10-3	-	AARDRLAYEQY
TRBV11-2	TRBJ2-1	ASSLLRPGLAGAREQF
TRBV7-3	TRBJ2-3	ASSLKGRREGADTQY
TRBV7-8	TRBJ2-5	ASSLAGLAGGKETQY
TRBV10-1	TRBJ2-1	ATPEGDFSYNEQF
TRBV5-4	TRBJ2-3	ASSPWGKPHTDTQY
TRBV7-8	TRBJ1-6	ASSLPSSPLH
TRBV30	TRBJ2-4	AWSAGVLSSLAKNIQY
TRBV5-1	TRBJ1-3	ASSVDVGGNTIY
TRBV7-2	TRBJ2-1	ASSYPGLAGTRYYNEQF
TRBV6-4	TRBJ2-1	ASSKTSGTYNNEQF